This TCR beta chain was sequenced in a study of shared clonotypes between healthy human individuals (TCRdb year 2020). As for the study more broadly: The cohort included a few men and a couple of women between 18 and 49 years of age. For each donor, three plates each were used for CD4 naive and CD4 memory, two plates were used for CD8 naive, and one plate was used for CD8 memory. Each donor's leukapheresis produced roughly between about 0.8 and 8.9 billion PBMCs. To increase sequencing depth and limit assay-specific biases, different laboratories used diverse techniques to prepare libraries and sequence TCR repertoires. To estimate repertoire size and how much clonotype sharing occurs between individuals, the study deeply sequenced the blood TCR repertoires of roughly 5 healthy adults.

What the authors observed across the whole study: Naive subsets generally had larger estimated clonotype richness than memory subsets. Incomplete sequencing was indicated by rarefaction of sorted-subset datasets, despite the large sequencing depth. Sharing across several donors was observed for approximately 5% of naive CD4, around 3.5% of naive CD8, roughly 2.4% of memory CD4, and around 0.42% of memory CD8 clonotypes. Sampling was restricted to blood, and TCR repertoires in tissue are likely to differ from TCR repertoires in blood. Because the study included only a small number of donors, the genetic and exposure-history diversity represented was limited. Compared with non-shared clonotypes, the clonotypes found in all four sorted-subset donors had higher generation probabilities. Pairwise subsampling led to the expectation that sequencing depth would affect the degree of clonotype sharing among donors.

The CDR3 measures 16 amino acids from cysteine to phenylalanine. Just CDR3 DNA is preserved here, 48 bases in frame from base 1. V lost 4 bases and J lost 6 bases, and the count of bases not matched to a germline gene is 10. From the germline V gene, CDR1 is SGHRS and CDR2 is YFSETQ. Healthy HIV-negative adults with no recently reported acute infections or vaccinations were included as donors. Only Caucasian adults living in Nashville, Tennessee, USA were represented among the donors. CD4+ T cells were enriched through magnetic negative selection, after which naive cells were positively selected on CD45RA and the remaining negative fraction served as the memory subset. Blood was obtained by leukapheresis, after which PBMCs were separated by Ficoll-Histopaque density gradient centrifugation and cryopreserved in liquid nitrogen vapor phase. Analytical flow cytometry was used to check the purity and quantity of every magnetically sorted T cell population. From each sorted fraction, genomic DNA was isolated and quantified by UV absorbance on a Nanodrop 2000c.

Turning to this clone: Its antigen is unknown. No clone much larger than this one lies a single base away; base qualities are absent.

TCR CDR3 regions were amplified from genomic DNA by multiplex PCR using the deep immunoSEQ assay. Genomic DNA extracted from each cell subset was distributed evenly over all wells of several immunoSEQ 96-well plates, and each plate served as one replicate. Each replicate PCR for sorted subsets received about 220 ng genomic DNA, equal to some 32,000 T cell genomes. The purified libraries were quantified using a Qubit 3.0 fluorometer, sized with a Bioanalyzer 2100, and then quantified again using the KAPA Library Quantification kit. Each immunoSEQ 96-well plate was sequenced on its own single-read 150-cycle Illumina NextSeq 550 flow cell. The study's own analysis went as follows. Because only junctional sequences without quality scores were contained in the immunoSEQ output, filtering matching that applied to full-length reads could not be performed. To assign V/J genes and CDR3, sequences were annotated against IMGT germline references using PyIR, a Python wrapper for IgBLAST v1.9. Reads with weak V/J assignments (E-value above 1e-6), missing CDR3, stop codons, out-of-frame junctions, or ambiguous translated residues were removed. A V3J clonotype was defined by an identical inferred V gene, J gene, and CDR3 amino acid sequence. To compute the percentage overlap between repertoires, the number of shared unique clonotypes was divided by the size of the smaller repertoire. Three approaches were used to assess repertoire richness: RTK rarefaction, the Chao1 estimator, and Recon v2.1 estimates of unobserved clonotypes. OLGA was used to compute generation probabilities for all TCRbeta clonotypes that the gDNA method yielded from a handful of donors. TCRdb provides this immuneACCESS table in a form limited to in-frame rearrangements. Some clones are lacking; in checked studies, under half of them reflect an unresolved V gene, and why the rest are absent is not known. V and J calls and clone size follow that table, whereas D and trimming were derived from the DNA. This sample lists a few million clones; 85% to 95% were detected once. About 0.41% of the sample belongs to the ten largest clones.

This TCR came from a young man in good health. Some clones in this sample may be carry-over from other donors' samples. The sequencing sample was made of naive CD4+ T cells from PBMCs. The meaning of the sample's cell subset or site label: CD45RA+ positively selected. The chain is assembled from TRBV5-1 and TRBJ2-2, with 9 bases in between that match TRBD2. For the CDR3, the sequence is CASSLGTSRTPGELFF. The sequenced DNA is TGCGCCAGCAGCCTCGGGACTAGCAGAACTCCCGGGGAGCTGTTTTTT.